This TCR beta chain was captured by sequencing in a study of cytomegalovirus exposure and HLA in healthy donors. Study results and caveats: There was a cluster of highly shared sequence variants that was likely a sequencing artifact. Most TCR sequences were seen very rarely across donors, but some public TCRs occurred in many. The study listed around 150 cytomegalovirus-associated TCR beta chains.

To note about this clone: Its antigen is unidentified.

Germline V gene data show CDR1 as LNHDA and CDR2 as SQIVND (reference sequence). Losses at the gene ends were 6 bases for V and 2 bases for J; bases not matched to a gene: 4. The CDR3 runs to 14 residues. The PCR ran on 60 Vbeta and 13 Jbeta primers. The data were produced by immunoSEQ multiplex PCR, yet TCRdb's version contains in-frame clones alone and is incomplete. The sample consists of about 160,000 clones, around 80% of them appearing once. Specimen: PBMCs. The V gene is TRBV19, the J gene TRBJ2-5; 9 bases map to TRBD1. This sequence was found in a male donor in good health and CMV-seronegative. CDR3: CASSTGTGQETQYF. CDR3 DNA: TGTGCCAGTAGCACCGGGACAGGGCAAGAGACCCAGTACTTC.